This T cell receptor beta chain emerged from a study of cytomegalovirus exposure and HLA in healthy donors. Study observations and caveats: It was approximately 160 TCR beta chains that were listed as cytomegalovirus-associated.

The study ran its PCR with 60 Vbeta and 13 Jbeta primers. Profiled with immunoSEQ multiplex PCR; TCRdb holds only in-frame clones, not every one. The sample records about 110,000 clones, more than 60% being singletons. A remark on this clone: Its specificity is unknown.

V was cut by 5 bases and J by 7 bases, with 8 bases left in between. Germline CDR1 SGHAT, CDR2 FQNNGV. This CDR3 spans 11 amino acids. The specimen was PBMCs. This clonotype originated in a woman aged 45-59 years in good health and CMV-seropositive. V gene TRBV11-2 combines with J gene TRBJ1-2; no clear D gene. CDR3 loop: CASSPSSGYTF. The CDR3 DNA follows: TGTGCCAGCAGCCCTTCGAGTGGCTACACCTTC. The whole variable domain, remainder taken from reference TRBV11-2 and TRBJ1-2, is EAGVAQSPRYKIIEKRQSVAFWCNPISGHATLYWYQQILGQGPKLLIQFQNNGVVDDSQLPKDRFSAERLKGVDSTLKIQPAKLEDSAVYLCASSPSSGYTFGSGTRLTVV.